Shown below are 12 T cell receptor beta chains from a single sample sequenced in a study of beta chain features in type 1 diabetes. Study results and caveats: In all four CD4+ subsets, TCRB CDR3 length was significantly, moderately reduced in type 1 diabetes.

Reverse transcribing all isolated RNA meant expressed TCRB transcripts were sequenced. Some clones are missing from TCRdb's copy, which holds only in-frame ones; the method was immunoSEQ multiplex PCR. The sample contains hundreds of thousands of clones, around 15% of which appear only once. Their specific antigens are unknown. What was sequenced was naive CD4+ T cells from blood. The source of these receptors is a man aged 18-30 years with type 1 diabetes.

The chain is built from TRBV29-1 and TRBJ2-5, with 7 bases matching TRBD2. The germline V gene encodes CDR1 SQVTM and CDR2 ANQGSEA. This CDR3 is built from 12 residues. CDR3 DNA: TGCGGGGGAGGGAGGGGCTCCGAGACCCAGTACTTC. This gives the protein CGGGRGSETQYF.

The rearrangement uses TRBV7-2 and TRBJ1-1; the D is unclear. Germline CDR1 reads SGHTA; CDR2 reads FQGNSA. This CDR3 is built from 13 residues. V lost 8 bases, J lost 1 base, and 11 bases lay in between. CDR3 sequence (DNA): TGTGCCAGCGGTATACAGTCGAACACTGAAGCTTTCTTT. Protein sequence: CASGIQSNTEAFF.

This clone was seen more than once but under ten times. Written as DNA, the CDR3 is TGCGCCAGCAGCGCCACAGGGGGACACACCGGGGAGCTGTTTTTT. This translates into CASSATGGHTGELFF. This sequence joins TRBV5-1 and TRBJ2-2; 8 bases match TRBD1. The CDR3 covers 15 residues. Trimming at V came to 4 bases and at J to 3 bases, leaving 5 bases not matched to a gene. Per germline, CDR1 SGHRS and CDR2 YFSETQ.

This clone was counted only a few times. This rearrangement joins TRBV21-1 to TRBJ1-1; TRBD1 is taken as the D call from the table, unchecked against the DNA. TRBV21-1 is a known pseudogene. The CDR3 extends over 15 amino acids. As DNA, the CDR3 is TGTGCCAGCTTCCATCGAAGGGGACAGCCCTGTGAAGCTTTCTTT. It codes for CASFHRRGQPCEAFF.

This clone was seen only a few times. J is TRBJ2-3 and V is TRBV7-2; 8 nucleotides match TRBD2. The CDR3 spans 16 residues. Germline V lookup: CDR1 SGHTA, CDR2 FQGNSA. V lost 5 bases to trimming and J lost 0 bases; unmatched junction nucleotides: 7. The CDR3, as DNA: TGTGCCAGCAGCCTCGCACTAGCGGTTAGCACAGATACGCAGTATTTT. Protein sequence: CASSLALAVSTDTQYF.

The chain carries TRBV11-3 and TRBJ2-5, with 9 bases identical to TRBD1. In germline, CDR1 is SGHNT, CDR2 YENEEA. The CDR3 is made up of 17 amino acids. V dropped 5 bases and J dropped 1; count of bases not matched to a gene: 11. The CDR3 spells CASSTGQGTFTQETQYF. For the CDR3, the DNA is TGTGCCAGCAGCACCGGACAGGGGACATTCACCCAAGAGACCCAGTACTTC.

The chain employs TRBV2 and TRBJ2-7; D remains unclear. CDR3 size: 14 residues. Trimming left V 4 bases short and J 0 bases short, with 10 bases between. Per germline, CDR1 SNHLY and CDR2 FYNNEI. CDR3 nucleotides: TGTGCCAGCAGTGCGCGCAGTAGCTCCTACGAGCAGTACTTC. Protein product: CASSARSSSYEQYF. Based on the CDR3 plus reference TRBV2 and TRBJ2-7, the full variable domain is EPEVTQTPSHQVTQMGQEVILRCVPISNHLYFYWYRQILGQKVEFLVSFYNNEISEKSEIFDDQFSVERPDGSNFTLKIRSTKLEDSAMYFCASSARSSSYEQYFGPGTRLTVT.

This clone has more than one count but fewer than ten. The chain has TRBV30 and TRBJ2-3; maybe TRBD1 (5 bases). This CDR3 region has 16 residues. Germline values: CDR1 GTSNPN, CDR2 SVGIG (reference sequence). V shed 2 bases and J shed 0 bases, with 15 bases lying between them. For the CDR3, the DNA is TGTGCCTGGAGTCGGAAAGACAGAGTCAGCACAGATACGCAGTATTTT. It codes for CAWSRKDRVSTDTQYF.

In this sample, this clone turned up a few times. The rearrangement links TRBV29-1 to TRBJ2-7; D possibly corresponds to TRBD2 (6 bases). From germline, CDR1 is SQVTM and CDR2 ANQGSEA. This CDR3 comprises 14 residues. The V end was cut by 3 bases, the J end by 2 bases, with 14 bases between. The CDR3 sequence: CSVDLGGRTYEQYF. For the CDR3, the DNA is TGCAGCGTTGACTTGGGGGGACGGACCTACGAGCAGTACTTC.

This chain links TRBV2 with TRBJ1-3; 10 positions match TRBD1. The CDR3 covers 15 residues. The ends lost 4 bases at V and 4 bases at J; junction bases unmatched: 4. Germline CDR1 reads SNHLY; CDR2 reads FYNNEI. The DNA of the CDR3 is TGTGCCAGCAGTGCCCGGGACAGGGGAGGAAACACCATATATTTT. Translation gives CASSARDRGGNTIYF.

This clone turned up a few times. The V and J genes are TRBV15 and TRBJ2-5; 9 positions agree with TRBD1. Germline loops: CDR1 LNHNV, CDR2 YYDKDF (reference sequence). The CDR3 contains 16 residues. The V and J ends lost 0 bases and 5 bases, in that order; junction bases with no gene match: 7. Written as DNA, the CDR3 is TGTGCCACCAGCAGAGAATTAAGCGGGACAGGGGAGACCCAGTACTTC. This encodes CATSRELSGTGETQYF.

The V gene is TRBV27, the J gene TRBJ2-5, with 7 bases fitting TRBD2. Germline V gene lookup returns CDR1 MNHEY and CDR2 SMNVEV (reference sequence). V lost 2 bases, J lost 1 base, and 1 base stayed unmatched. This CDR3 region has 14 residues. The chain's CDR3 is CASSLLAAQETQYF. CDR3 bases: TGTGCCAGCAGTTTACTAGCGGCCCAAGAGACCCAGTACTTC.